Below, 15 T cell receptor beta chains from the same sample are listed, as sequenced in a study of blood T cell repertoires in COVID-19. TCRdb keeps only in-frame clones here, not all; method: immunoSEQ multiplex PCR. The sample has about 21,000 clones, 89% seen once. The specimen was peripheral blood. The receptors originated from a human donor with active COVID-19. The donor label of this sample is uncertain.

V is TRBV5-6 and J is TRBJ2-1; possible D gene TRBD2, 6 bases. V was clipped by 4 bases and J by 4 bases, with 12 bases between them. This CDR3 is built from 14 residues. Germline V lookup: CDR1 SGHDT, CDR2 YYEEEE. CDR3 sequence: CASSLLRDYNEQFF. CDR3 nucleotides: TGTGCCAGCAGCCTCTTGCGGGATTACAATGAGCAGTTCTTC.

The genes are TRBV9 and TRBJ2-2, with D hard to call. CDR1 SGDLS and CDR2 YYNGEE come from the germline V gene. This CDR3 has 16 residues. Trimming left V 0 bases short and J 4 bases short, with 13 bases between. The CDR3: CASSVGSEAFTGELFF. Here the CDR3 DNA reads TGTGCCAGCAGCGTAGGTTCCGAAGCCTTCACCGGGGAGCTGTTTTTT.

The chain recombines TRBV29-1 with TRBJ1-3, with 8 bases aligning to TRBD1. J was trimmed by 4 bases and V by 6 bases; bases with no gene match: 2. This CDR3 has 12 amino acids. Germline V lookup: CDR1 SQVTM, CDR2 ANQGSEA. The chain's CDR3 is CSVWTGGNTIYF. CDR3 in DNA: TGCAGCGTCTGGACAGGGGGAAACACCATATATTTT. Full variable domain (remainder filled in from reference TRBV29-1 and TRBJ1-3): SAVISQKPSRDICQRGTSLTIQCQVDSQVTMMFWYRQQPGQSLTLIATANQGSEATYESGFVIDKFPISRPNLTFSTLTVSNMSPEDSSIYLCSVWTGGNTIYFGEGSWLTVV.

On this clone itself: A junction end diverges from the germline sequence, so it may reflect a read error. The chain carries TRBV5-4 and TRBJ2-1, with TRBD2 identical over 8 bases. Per germline, CDR1 SGHNT and CDR2 YYREEE (reference sequence). CDR3 length: 13 residues. CDR3 sequence: CASSLVGSAGDLF. CDR3 DNA: TGTGCCAGCAGCTTGGTCGGCTCAGCGGGGGACCTCTTC.

This clone was seen only once. The gene calls are TRBV19 and TRBJ2-3; TRBD1 is a possible D gene (5 bases). The CDR3 extends over 13 amino acids. CDR1 and CDR2 from the germline V gene are LNHDA and SQIVND (reference sequence). The V end lost 1 base, the J end lost 3 bases, and 5 bases lay between the germline ends. CDR3 in amino acids: CASSIGQTDTQYF. The CDR3 DNA reads as TGTGCCAGTAGTATAGGACAGACAGATACGCAGTATTTT.

This clone came up a few times. This CDR3 is also generated by other DNA sequences in the sample. The rearrangement links TRBV19 to TRBJ2-7, with 8 positions matching TRBD1. This CDR3 is built from 14 residues. With 2 bases clipped from V and 3 bases from J, the junction kept 3 bases outside the gene matches. From germline, CDR1 is LNHDA and CDR2 SQIVND (reference sequence). CDR3 protein: CASSISGGGYEQYF. The CDR3, as DNA: TGTGCCAGTAGTATATCAGGGGGCGGCTACGAGCAGTACTTC.

A single count supports this clone. This chain uses TRBV24-1 with TRBJ1-6; tentative D call: TRBD1 (5 bases). Germline V lookup: CDR1 KGHDR, CDR2 SFDVKD. This CDR3 contains 13 residues. Trimming left V 4 bases short and J 7 bases short, with 7 bases between. The CDR3 region is CATSEGANSPLHF. The CDR3 DNA reads TGTGCCACCAGTGAAGGGGCGAATTCACCCCTCCACTTT.

This clone came up a few times. V usage is TRBV18 and J usage is TRBJ1-2; 7 bases agree with TRBD1. Germline V gives CDR1 KGHSH, CDR2 LQKENI. The CDR3 has 13 amino acids. The trim removed 6 bases at V and 3 bases at J, leaving 4 bases unmatched. The CDR3, as DNA: TGTGCCAGCTCTCCCGGGACAGACTATGGCTACACCTTC. This encodes CASSPGTDYGYTF.

A few counts support this clone. The chain employs TRBV2 and TRBJ1-1; the D is unclear. V lost 6 bases and J 1 base, leaving 9 bases between the germline ends. This CDR3 contains 13 residues. Germline CDR1 is SNHLY and CDR2 is FYNNEI. The DNA for the CDR3 is TGTGCCAGCAGCCGCAGGAAGAACACTGAAGCTTTCTTT. This encodes CASSRRKNTEAFF.

This clone came up a few times. V usage is TRBV27 and J usage is TRBJ2-7; the match to TRBD1 covers 8 bases. CDR3 length equals 12 residues. Unmatched junction bases numbered 5, after V lost 9 bases and J lost 4 bases. Germline CDR1 and CDR2: MNHEY and SMNVEV (reference sequence). The CDR3 DNA follows: TGTGCCAGTCAGGGGGCTGGTTACGAGCAGTACTTC. Translating it yields CASQGAGYEQYF.

V usage is TRBV7-9 and J usage is TRBJ2-3; maybe TRBD1 (5 bases). This CDR3 comprises 17 residues. CDR1 is SEHNR and CDR2 is FQNEAQ in the germline V gene (reference sequence). Trimming pared 3 bases from V and 0 bases from J, leaving 16 bases between. This chain's CDR3 is CASSLSSWGPSTDTQYF. In DNA, the CDR3 is TGTGCCAGCAGCTTGAGTTCATGGGGCCCTAGCACAGATACGCAGTATTTT.

The chain uses TRBV6-1 and TRBJ1-1; 7 positions agree with TRBD1. The CDR3 spans 11 residues. Germline V gives CDR1 MNHNS, CDR2 SASEGT. V lost 6 bases to trimming and J lost 7 bases; unmatched junction nucleotides: 2. The CDR3 protein is CASRQGIEAFF. Here the CDR3 DNA reads TGTGCCAGCAGACAGGGGATTGAAGCTTTCTTT.

This chain links TRBV7-2 with TRBJ1-5; 7 bases are a match to TRBD1. Germline V lookup: CDR1 SGHTA, CDR2 FQGNSA. With V trimmed by 6 bases and J by 1 base, 6 bases remained unmatched. The CDR3 is 15 residues long. CDR3 in amino acids: CASSRQGTSNQPQHF. In DNA, the CDR3 is TGTGCCAGCAGTAGACAGGGAACCAGCAATCAGCCCCAGCATTTT.

The rearrangement joins TRBV12-5 to TRBJ1-5; the D gene is possibly TRBD1 (6 bases). The V end lost 5 bases, the J end lost 2 bases, and 16 bases lay between the germline ends. The CDR3 consists of 16 residues. The germline gives CDR1 LGHNT, CDR2 FRNRAP. The CDR3 here is CASGPDRGGGNQPQHF. The CDR3 DNA reads TGTGCTAGTGGTCCTGATCGGGGGGGCGGCAATCAGCCCCAGCATTTT.

There are a few counts of this clone. CDR3 sequence: CAGQGAGTEAFF. Here the CDR3 DNA reads TGTGCCGGACAGGGTGCGGGGACTGAAGCTTTCTTT. This chain uses TRBV19 with TRBJ1-1, with 8 bases fitting TRBD1. Trimming cost V 11 bases and J 5 bases; bases outside gene matches: 7. The germline CDR1 and CDR2 sequences are LNHDA and SQIVND (reference sequence). This CDR3 is 12 amino acids long.